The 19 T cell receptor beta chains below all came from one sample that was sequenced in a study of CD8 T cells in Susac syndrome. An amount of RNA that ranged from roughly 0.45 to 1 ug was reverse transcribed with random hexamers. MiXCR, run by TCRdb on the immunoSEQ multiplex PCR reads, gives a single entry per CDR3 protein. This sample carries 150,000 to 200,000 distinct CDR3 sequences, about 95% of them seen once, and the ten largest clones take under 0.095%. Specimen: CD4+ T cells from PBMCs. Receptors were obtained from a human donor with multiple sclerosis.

CDR3 residues: CASSFQGQVEQYF. Written as DNA, the CDR3 is TGTGCCAGCAGCTTCCAAGGACAGGTCGAGCAGTACTTC. The rearrangement joins TRBV11-2 to TRBJ2-7; 7 nucleotides match TRBD1. Per germline, CDR1 SGHAT and CDR2 FQNNGV. Trimming removed 3 bases from V and 6 bases from J; junction bases left unmatched: 5. CDR3 length: 13 amino acids.

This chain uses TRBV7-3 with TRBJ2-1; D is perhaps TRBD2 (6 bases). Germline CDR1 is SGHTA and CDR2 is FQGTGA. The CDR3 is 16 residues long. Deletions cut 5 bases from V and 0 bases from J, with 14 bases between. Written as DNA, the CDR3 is TGTGCCAGCAGCCCCTTCGCGGGGAGCTCCTACAATGAGCAGTTCTTC. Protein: CASSPFAGSSYNEQFF. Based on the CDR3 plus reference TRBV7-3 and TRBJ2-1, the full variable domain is GAGVSQTPSNKVTEKGKYVELRCDPISGHTALYWYRQSLGQGPEFLIYFQGTGAADDSGLPNDRFFAVRPEGSVSTLKIQRTERGDSAVYLCASSPFAGSSYNEQFFGPGTRLTVL.

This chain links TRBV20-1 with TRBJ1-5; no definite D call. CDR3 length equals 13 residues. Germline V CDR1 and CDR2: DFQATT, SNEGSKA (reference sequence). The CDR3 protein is CSAPGGSLQPQHF. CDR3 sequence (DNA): TGCAGCGCCCCCGGAGGGTCGCTTCAGCCCCAGCATTTT.

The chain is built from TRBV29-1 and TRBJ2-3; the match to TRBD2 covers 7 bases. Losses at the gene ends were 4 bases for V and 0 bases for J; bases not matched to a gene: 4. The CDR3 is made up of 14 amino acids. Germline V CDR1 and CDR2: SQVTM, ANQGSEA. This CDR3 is CSVAAGTSTDTQYF. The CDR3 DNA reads TGCAGCGTTGCAGCGGGGACTAGCACAGATACGCAGTATTTT.

The CDR3 spells CSALRGVADTQYF. The CDR3 bases are TGCAGTGCTCTCAGGGGGGTGGCAGATACGCAGTATTTT. The V gene is TRBV20-1, the J gene TRBJ2-3; D possibly corresponds to TRBD1 (7 bases). Between the trimmed V and J ends, which lost 5 bases and 4 bases, there was a span of 13 bases. Germline lookup yields CDR1 DFQATT and CDR2 SNEGSKA (reference sequence). The length of the CDR3 is 13 residues.

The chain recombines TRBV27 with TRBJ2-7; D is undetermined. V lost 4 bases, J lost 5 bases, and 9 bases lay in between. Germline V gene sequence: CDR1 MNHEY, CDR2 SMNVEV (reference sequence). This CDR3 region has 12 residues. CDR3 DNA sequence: TGTGCCAGCAGTTCCCGTCTGGACGAGCAGTACTTC. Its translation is CASSSRLDEQYF.

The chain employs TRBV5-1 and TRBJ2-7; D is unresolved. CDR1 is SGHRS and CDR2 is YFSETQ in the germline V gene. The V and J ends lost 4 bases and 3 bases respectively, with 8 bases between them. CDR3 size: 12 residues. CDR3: CASSINSYEQYF. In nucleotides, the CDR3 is TGCGCCAGCAGCATTAACAGCTACGAGCAGTACTTC.

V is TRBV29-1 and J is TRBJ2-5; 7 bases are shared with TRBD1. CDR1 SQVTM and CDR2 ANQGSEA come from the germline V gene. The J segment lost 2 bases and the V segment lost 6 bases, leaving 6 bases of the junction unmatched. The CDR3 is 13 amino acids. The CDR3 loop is CSVGRDRQETQYF. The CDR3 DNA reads TGCAGCGTGGGAAGGGACAGACAAGAGACCCAGTACTTC.

The CDR3 DNA follows: TGCGCCAGCAGCCAGGTCGACCGACGAGAGACCCAGTACTTC. Translated, it gives CASSQVDRRETQYF. The rearrangement links TRBV4-1 to TRBJ2-5; the D is unclear. Trimming pared 3 bases from V and 4 bases from J, leaving 12 bases between. Germline CDR1 MGHRA, CDR2 YSYEKL. The CDR3 totals 14 residues.

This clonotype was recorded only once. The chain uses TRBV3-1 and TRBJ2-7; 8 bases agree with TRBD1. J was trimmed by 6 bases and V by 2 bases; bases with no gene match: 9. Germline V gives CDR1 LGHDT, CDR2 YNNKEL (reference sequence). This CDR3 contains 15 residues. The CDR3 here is CASSQSDRGIGEQYF. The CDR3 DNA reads TGTGCCAGCAGCCAATCAGACAGGGGAATTGGCGAGCAGTACTTC.

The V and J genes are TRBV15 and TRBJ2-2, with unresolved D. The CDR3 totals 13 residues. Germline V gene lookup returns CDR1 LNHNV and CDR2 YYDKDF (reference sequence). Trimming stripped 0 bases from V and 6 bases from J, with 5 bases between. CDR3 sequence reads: CATSRDYAGELFF. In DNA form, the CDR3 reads TGTGCCACCAGCAGAGATTACGCCGGGGAGCTGTTTTTT.

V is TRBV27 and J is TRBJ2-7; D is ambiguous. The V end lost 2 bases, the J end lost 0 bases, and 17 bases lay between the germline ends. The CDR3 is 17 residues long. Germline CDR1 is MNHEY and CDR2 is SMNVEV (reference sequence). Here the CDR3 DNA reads TGTGCCAGCAGTTTACGCAGTAAGTGGACGAGCTCCTACGAGCAGTACTTC. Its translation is CASSLRSKWTSSYEQYF.

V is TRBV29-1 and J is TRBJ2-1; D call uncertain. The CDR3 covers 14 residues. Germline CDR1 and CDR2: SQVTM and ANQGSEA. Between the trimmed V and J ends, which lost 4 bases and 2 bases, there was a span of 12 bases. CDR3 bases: TGCAGCGTTGCCGGAACCACCACCTACAATGAGCAGTTCTTC. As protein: CSVAGTTTYNEQFF.

The CDR3 is CASSLEDGTYTGELFF. Written as DNA, the CDR3 is TGTGCCAGCAGCTTGGAAGACGGAACTTACACCGGGGAGCTGTTTTTT. The chain recombines TRBV5-4 with TRBJ2-2; D gene ambiguous. There are 16 residues in the CDR3. The germline gives CDR1 SGHNT, CDR2 YYREEE (reference sequence). V gave up 0 bases and J gave up 3 bases, with 12 bases separating them.

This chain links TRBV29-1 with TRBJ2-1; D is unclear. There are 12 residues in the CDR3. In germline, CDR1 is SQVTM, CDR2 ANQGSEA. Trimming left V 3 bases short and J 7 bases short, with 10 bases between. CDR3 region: CSVEAIMNEQFF. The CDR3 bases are TGCAGCGTTGAGGCCATTATGAATGAGCAGTTCTTC.

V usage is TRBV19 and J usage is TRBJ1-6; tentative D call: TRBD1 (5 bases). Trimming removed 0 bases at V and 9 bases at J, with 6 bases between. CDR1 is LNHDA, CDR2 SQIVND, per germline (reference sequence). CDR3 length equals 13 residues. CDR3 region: CASSIDQGSPLHF. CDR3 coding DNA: TGTGCCAGTAGTATAGATCAGGGTTCACCCCTCCACTTT.

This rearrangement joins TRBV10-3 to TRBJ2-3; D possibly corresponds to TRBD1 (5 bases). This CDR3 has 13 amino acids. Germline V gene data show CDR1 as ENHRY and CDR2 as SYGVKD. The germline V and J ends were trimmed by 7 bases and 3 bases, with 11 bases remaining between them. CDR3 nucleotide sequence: TGTGCCATCACCGAGTCAGGGACAGATACGCAGTATTTT. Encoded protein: CAITESGTDTQYF.

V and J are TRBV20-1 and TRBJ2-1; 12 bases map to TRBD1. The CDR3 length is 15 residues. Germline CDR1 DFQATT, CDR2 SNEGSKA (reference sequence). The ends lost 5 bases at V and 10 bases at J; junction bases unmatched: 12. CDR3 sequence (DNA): TGCAGTGCTCAAAGGGGGACAGGGGGCTCTTGGGAGCAGTTCTTC. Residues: CSAQRGTGGSWEQFF.

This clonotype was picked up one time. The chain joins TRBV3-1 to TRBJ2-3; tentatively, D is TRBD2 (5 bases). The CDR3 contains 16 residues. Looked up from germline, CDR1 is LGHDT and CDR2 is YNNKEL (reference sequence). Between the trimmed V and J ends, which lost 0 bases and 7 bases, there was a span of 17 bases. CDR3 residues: CASSQDAGWVGHTQYF. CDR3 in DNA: TGTGCCAGCAGCCAAGATGCGGGCTGGGTGGGCCATACGCAGTATTTT.